This is a list of T cell receptor beta chains from one sample in a study of metastatic and nonmetastatic thyroid tumors. TCRdb re-analyzed the PCR reads through MiXCR. Of about 30,000 clones listed, 20% to 25% were seen once; the top ten hold under 45%. Sequenced sample: blood. The receptors shown here come from a female donor with papillary thyroid cancer or a benign thyroid nodule (not recorded which). Some clones in this sample may be carry-over from other donors' samples. The CDR3 runs from the conserved cysteine through the conserved F or W. Fields, in order: J gene, D gene, clone size, V gene, CDR3 protein, CDR3 DNA. A D gene is named only where the DNA matches it firmly. Part of the rows lack a size; the others show once, few, many or a class for expanded clones.

TRBJ2-5 | . | . | TRBV30 | CAWIYKGQETQYF | TGTGCCTGGATTTACAAAGGCCAAGAGACCCAGTACTTC
TRBJ2-1 | . | many | TRBV28 | CASSSSGGGGYEQFF | TGTGCCAGCAGTTCTTCTGGGGGGGGGGGCTATGAGCAGTTCTTC
TRBJ2-7 | . | . | TRBV11-3 | CASSSTTPSGEQYF | TGTGCCAGCAGCTCGACAACCCCCTCAGGCGAGCAGTACTTC
TRBJ1-2 | TRBD1 | once | TRBV7-2 | CASTGDRGPGGYTF | TGTGCCAGCACCGGGGACAGGGGGCCCGGCGGCTACACCTTC
TRBJ1-2 | TRBD1 | few | TRBV11-2 | CASSTGTGQGYTF | TGTGCCAGCAGCACAGGGACAGGACAAGGCTACACCTTC
TRBJ1-1 | . | . | TRBV6-5 | CASSSAGYTEAFF | TGTGCCAGCAGTTCGGCGGGATACACTGAAGCTTTCTTT
TRBJ2-7 | TRBD1 | . | TRBV12-3/TRBV12-4 | CASSSGQGLSYEQYF | TGTGCCAGCAGTTCCGGACAGGGCCTCTCCTACGAGCAGTACTTC
TRBJ1-2 | . | . | TRBV6-1 | CASIGFYGNSF | TGTGCCAGCATTGGCTTCTATGGAAACAGCTTC
TRBJ1-2 | . | many | TRBV25-1 | CASSRSTGNGNYGYTF | TGTGCCAGCAGCCGCAGCACCGGAAACGGTAACTATGGCTACACCTTC
TRBJ1-3 | . | . | TRBV9 | CASSVAPFRESGNTIYF | TGTGCCAGCAGCGTAGCACCGTTCAGGGAATCTGGAAACACCATATATTTT
TRBJ1-4 | . | . | TRBV30 | CAWSARGPGLSEKLFF | TGTGCCTGGAGTGCCAGGGGTCCAGGGCTTAGTGAAAAACTGTTTTTT
TRBJ1-2 | TRBD1 | many | TRBV30 | CAWSLGQGIRGYTF | TGTGCCTGGAGCCTCGGACAGGGAATAAGAGGCTACACCTTC
TRBJ2-3 | TRBD1 | . | TRBV7-2 | CASSLARGQALTDTQYF | TGTGCCAGCAGCTTAGCGCGGGGACAGGCCCTAACAGATACGCAGTATTTT
TRBJ2-1 | TRBD1 | . | TRBV11-1 | CASSPVTGAYNEQFF | TGTGCCAGCAGCCCGGTGACAGGGGCCTACAATGAGCAGTTCTTC
TRBJ1-1 | . | many | TRBV7-9 | CASSFFGGTEAFF | TGTGCCAGCAGCTTCTTCGGAGGCACTGAAGCTTTCTTT
TRBJ1-1 | . | many | TRBV15 | CATSTTDLNTEAFF | TGTGCCACCAGCACGACAGACCTGAACACTGAAGCTTTCTTT
TRBJ1-2 | . | . | TRBV5-8 | CASSFAQAGYTF | TGTGCCAGCAGCTTTGCACAGGCTGGCTACACCTTC
TRBJ1-2 | . | medium-sized | TRBV12-3/TRBV12-4 | CASSAYVSGYTF | TGTGCCAGCAGTGCGTACGTCAGTGGCTACACCTTC
TRBJ2-4 | TRBD2 | many | TRBV15 | CATSREGGRAKNIQYF | TGTGCCACCAGCAGAGAGGGGGGGAGAGCCAAAAACATTCAGTACTTC
TRBJ2-7 | . | many | TRBV9 | CASSEAGHSYEQYF | TGTGCCAGCAGCGAGGCGGGGCACTCCTACGAGCAGTACTTC
TRBJ2-1 | TRBD1 | . | TRBV7-2 | CASSLATGGYNEQFF | TGTGCCAGCAGCTTAGCGACAGGGGGCTACAATGAGCAGTTCTTC
TRBJ1-1 | TRBD1 | many | TRBV20-1 | CSAKKNRGGNTEAFF | TGCAGTGCTAAGAAAAACAGGGGGGGGAACACTGAAGCTTTCTTT
TRBJ1-4 | . | few | TRBV4-1 | CASSQVFSPYGEKLFF | TGCGCCAGCAGCCAAGTCTTCAGTCCTTACGGTGAAAAACTGTTTTTT
TRBJ2-5 | TRBD1 | many | TRBV5-1 | CASSPTGTGQETQYF | TGCGCCAGCAGCCCCACCGGGACAGGGCAAGAGACCCAGTACTTC
TRBJ1-5 | . | few | TRBV6-2/TRBV6-3 | CASSDSTESNQPQHF | TGTGCCAGCAGTGACTCGACAGAGAGCAATCAGCCCCAGCATTTT
TRBJ2-5 | . | many | TRBV5-4 | CASSLTYSETQYF | TGTGCCAGCAGCTTGACTTATTCGGAGACCCAGTACTTC
TRBJ2-3 | . | many | TRBV7-8 | CASSLAASTDTQYF | TGTGCCAGCAGCTTAGCGGCTAGCACAGATACGCAGTATTTT
TRBJ2-1 | . | many | TRBV5-1 | CASSLSDSSYNEQFF | TGCGCCAGCAGCTTAAGCGACAGCTCCTACAATGAGCAGTTCTTC
TRBJ1-6 | . | . | TRBV7-8 | CASISGQSSYNSPLHF | TGTGCCAGCATCTCCGGACAGAGCTCCTATAATTCACCCCTCCACTTT
TRBJ2-7 | . | . | TRBV7-6 | CASSPPGGSGEQYF | TGTGCCAGCAGCCCCCCCGGAGGGAGCGGGGAGCAGTACTTC
TRBJ2-2 | TRBD2 | . | TRBV5-1 | CASSLLGLASNTGELFF | TGCGCCAGCAGCTTGTTGGGACTAGCGTCCAACACCGGGGAGCTGTTTTTT
TRBJ2-1 | TRBD2 | . | TRBV11-2 | CASSSLQHPSGGAHEQFF | TGTGCCAGCAGCTCCTTACAACACCCTAGCGGGGGGGCCCATGAGCAGTTCTTC
TRBJ1-2 | . | many | TRBV10-2 | CASSRDDYGYTF | TGCGCCAGTAGCAGGGACGACTATGGCTACACCTTC
TRBJ2-5 | TRBD2 | many | TRBV11-2 | CASSRTSGRGTQYF | TGTGCCAGCAGCCGGACTAGCGGGAGGGGGACCCAGTACTTC
TRBJ1-2 | . | . | TRBV30 | CAWIDSLGGYTF | TGTGCCTGGATCGACAGTCTTGGTGGCTACACCTTC
TRBJ2-2 | . | few | TRBV28 | CASSRVGGGELFF | TGTGCCAGCAGCCGCGTAGGAGGCGGGGAGCTGTTTTTT
TRBJ1-1 | . | . | TRBV9 | CASSAKRDRNTEAFF | TGTGCCAGCAGCGCAAAAAGAGACAGGAACACTGAAGCTTTCTTT